This paragraph reports one T cell receptor beta chain. Its target is unknown. Tumor samples were taken before definitive surgery or chemotherapy. TCRdb's table, derived via immunoSEQ multiplex PCR, lists solely in-frame clones and lacks some. The data show about a thousand clones, with roughly 69% seen just once and around 14% held by the top ten. There are 14 residues in the CDR3. Trimming removed 4 bases from V and 0 bases from J, with 10 bases in between. The germline V gene has CDR1 SGHVS and CDR2 FQNEAQ. This entry comes from a study of high-grade serous ovarian cancer treatment subgroups. Broader study findings: Clonal relatedness tracked neoantigen level, and by trend copy number and mutation load. Different patients shared almost no repertoire; same-patient tumors shared about 0.1 to 0.8.

Sequencing input: tumor tissue. The receptor comes from a human donor with high-grade serous ovarian cancer. The chain joins TRBV7-8 to TRBJ2-7, with D hard to call. The CDR3 spells CASSSQVNSYEQYF. The CDR3 region has the DNA TGTGCCAGCAGCTCCCAGGTTAACTCCTACGAGCAGTACTTC.